The entry that follows covers one T cell receptor beta chain sequence. It has no known antigen specificity. No qualities accompany the bases; no much larger clone lies one base away. At the DNA level, this CDR3 is encoded by other sequences in the same sample as well. The data derive from a study of cytomegalovirus exposure and HLA in healthy donors (dated by TCRdb to the late 2010s). A note on the overall study: In an earlier analysis of roughly 590 of the donors, 276 Gb of sequence data and about 110 million unique TCR beta sequences from 180 million or so T cells were reported. The T cell repertoires of 666 subjects were profiled by immunosequencing and related to cytomegalovirus serostatus. Class I and class II HLA loci were covered by the typing at four-digit resolution. The number of donors typed differed by locus, with about 629-640 for A, B, C, DRB1 and DQB1, roughly 520 for DQA1, over 600 for DPA1, and 450 to 480 for DPB1. The study was designed to test whether signatures of past pathogen exposure could be identified by cataloging public T cell receptors. The genetic ancestry cluster associated with self-reported Caucasian donors included 70% to 85% of the 398 genotyped donors. Across roughly 420 genotyped donors of the cohort, an average of about 220,000 unique TCR beta nucleotide sequences per donor were sequenced, and roughly 17% of those sequences were non-productive. An earlier analysis of a few hundred of the donors applied high-throughput TCR beta sequencing to assess whether each TCR beta V gene segment acted as functional or pseudogenic. Rather than drawing on any new phenotypic data, the later analysis identified candidate immune exposures from TCR beta sequences and the way those sequences occurred across donors. A later genetic analysis took genome-wide SNP genotypes for about 65% of the roughly 670 donors and used that subset as a discovery cohort. Around 320 gigabases of sequencing data and 70 million to 100 million unique TCR sequences were included in an early release covering several hundred HLA-typed donors. Roughly five DR-DQ haplotypes were treated as single units for association and clustering because of strong linkage in the cohort. The study combined high-throughput TCR immunosequencing, statistical association of individual TCRs with disease status, and machine learning to predict cytomegalovirus infection status. Donor age, sex, ethnicity and CMV serostatus were compiled together with the repertoire data. All discovery cohort repertoires had been generated on a single sequencing platform. To study patterns of TCR occurrence, a later analysis re-analyzed previously published TCR beta repertoires from around 700 donors and added high-resolution HLA genotyping. Besides the first cohort of roughly 700 subjects, a separate validation cohort made up of about 120 different subjects was used.

The study at large found these results: HLA typing was unavailable for some donors at each locus, so association tests used only the typed subset. The authors suggested that the approach could potentially be extended to other disease states and immunological phenotypes. A further reported finding was that TCR beta sequences accurately predicted the HLA-A and HLA-B alleles for most subjects in the first cohort. Correlated functional status among segregating V segments might be attributable to linkage disequilibrium, but an unknown experimental factor could not be ruled out. A later analysis found that most CMV-associated TCR beta chains appeared HLA-restricted, with HLA associations seemingly driven largely by CMV exposure. In a later genetic analysis, a missense DCLRE1C variant was associated with V-gene and J-gene trimming of TCR beta chains, and the association was replicated in an independent cohort. Cytomegalovirus status was reported to be diagnosed by the classifier with high specificity and sensitivity in both the original and validation cohorts. A few of the identified cytomegalovirus-associated TCR beta chains were confirmed in vitro to be specific for cytomegalovirus antigens. In a later analysis, the rate of TCR association differed among HLA loci, with DRB1 alleles having the most associated TCRs and HLA-C alleles having the fewest. Because the 87-base-pair reads could not distinguish some IMGT-functional V segments, including TRBV6-2 and TRBV6-3, those segments were excluded. Sequencing depth was assumed to be roughly uniform across donors in the presence/absence analyses, though that assumption may not hold. The sequencing pipeline was judged likely to have produced a cluster of highly shared sequence variants as a technical artifact. When HLA alleles, especially DR and DQ, strongly co-occurred, attributing TCR associations to individual alleles was difficult. In a later analysis, several top co-occurrence clusters were reported to appear linked to parvovirus B19, influenza, CMV and Epstein-Barr virus. Most TCR sequences were seen in very few donors, while some public TCRs were found in many individuals. In the study, some 160 TCR beta chains were listed as associated with cytomegalovirus. In an earlier analysis of more than 450 of the donors, most TCR beta V segments were observed in productive rearrangements about 87% or about 30% of the time, broadly matching IMGT annotations. CMV serostatus was the only immune exposure information available for the cohort. Specific HLA alleles were associated with some 15,000 TCR beta sequences at a false discovery rate of 0.05 in a later analysis. The cohort was sequenced for TCR beta chains only, and without alpha or paired-chain data the features that could be detected were limited. In a later genetic analysis, fewer N-insertions in productive TCRs were reported among donors in an Asian-associated ancestry cluster than the roughly 700-donor mean. Because counts were too low, more than 15 rarely observed V segments, including chromosome 9 orphons, were excluded from the earlier analysis of several hundred of the donors. In a later analysis, HLA-associated TCR beta chains were found to be more clonally expanded and to have lower generation probabilities than equally common non-associated chains.

Libraries were constructed by the immunoSEQ multiplex PCR assay. The multiplex PCR relied on a mix of 60 forward primers for TCR Vbeta segments and 13 reverse primers for TCR Jbeta segments. A multiplex PCR assay on genomic DNA amplified the CDR3 region of rearranged TCR beta genes. The amplified TCR beta libraries were sequenced on the Illumina HiSeq System as 87-base-pair reads. As for the authors' bioinformatics: Across the 700 or so repertoires, a later analysis counted 75 million to 90 million unique TCR beta chains, 9.5 million to 12 million of which were shared by at least two donors. Raw reads were error-corrected and collapsed into unique sequences by a nearest-neighbor algorithm in which closely related sequences were merged to remove PCR and sequencing errors. To assign V, D and J gene segments, CDR3 sequences were aligned to IMGT reference sequences. For a sequence to be retained, at least a six-nucleotide match to both a V gene segment and a J gene segment was required. Rearrangements were called productive when the CDR3 lacked stop codons and stayed in frame with V and J; all others were non-productive. Following IMGT convention, CDR3 was defined as the stretch from the second conserved V-encoded cysteine up to the conserved J-encoded phenylalanine. The earlier analysis of approximately 500 of the donors excluded sequences that lacked an unambiguous match to a single V gene segment. An earlier analysis of over 450 of the donors classified V segments as functional when productive rearrangements were above 56.7% and as segregating when the standard deviation between donors was above 5%. A statistical classification framework was developed to diagnose cytomegalovirus status using the catalog of TCR beta chain sequences. V and J gene assignment, in a later analysis, came from comparing TCR nucleotide sequences with IMGT/GENE-DB human TR gene sequences. Using the TCRdist pipeline, a later analysis assigned CDR3 sequences along with most-parsimonious VDJ recombination scenarios. In a later analysis, every TCR beta chain was defined by the combination of its CDR3 amino acid sequence and its V-gene family, and reads without a unique V-gene family were dropped. In a later analysis, around 650 highly shared, low-generation-probability nucleotide sequences were removed to address suspected cross-contamination and a sequencing artifact. In a later analysis, a clonal expansion index for each public chain was calculated from normalized within-repertoire ranks of inferred template counts. Generation probabilities in a later analysis came from a VDJ recombination model fitted to out-of-frame rearrangements, and those results were checked against IGoR. In a later analysis, TCR-TCR, TCR-HLA and TCR-CMV co-occurrence was scored with hypergeometric tests, and a repertoire-size bias correction was applied to TCR pairs. A later analysis estimated false discovery rates by permuting HLA or CMV assignments 20 times. A later analysis grouped co-occurring TCRs with DBSCAN, adding TCRdist sequence similarity when clustering within HLA-allele-positive subsets. Repertoires with fewer than 30,000 or more than 120,000 public chains, plus five repertoires with anomalous nucleotide sharing, were excluded from co-occurrence clustering. Not all clones reach the TCRdb copy of this immuneACCESS table, which keeps in-frame sequences only. Checked studies attribute under half of the gap to unresolved V genes and leave the rest unexplained. V, J and clone size are those of that table, while D and trimming were read from the DNA. In all, the sample holds 150,000 to 200,000 clones, and 76% of those were seen once. The biggest ten clones account for around 1.5% of the sample.

In total, over 600 healthy bone marrow donors made up the cohort. At the time of sampling, all cohort members were nominally healthy, though unrecorded immune exposures were likely present. The donor was CMV seronegative and belonged to the group of around 350 seronegative cohort members. A peripheral blood sample was provided by each donor, and peripheral blood mononuclear cells were used for TCR beta sequencing. The Qiagen DNeasy Blood Extraction Kit was used to extract genomic DNA from the blood cell samples. The CDR3 numbers 14 residues from cysteine through phenylalanine. Only the CDR3 region is kept as DNA, spanning 42 bases read in frame from base 1. At the junction V is shortened by 2 bases and J by 2 bases; bases outside the gene matches: 0. CDR1 and CDR2, per the germline V gene, are SGHRS and YFSETQ.

The chain links TRBV5-1 with TRBJ2-2, with TRBD2 matching 7 junction bases. Sequences were obtained from PBMCs. The source is a man between 18 and 35 years old in good health and CMV-seronegative. The DNA sequence is as follows: TGCGCCAGCAGCTTAGCGGGAAACACCGGGGAGCTGTTTTTT. Its protein reads: CASSLAGNTGELFF.